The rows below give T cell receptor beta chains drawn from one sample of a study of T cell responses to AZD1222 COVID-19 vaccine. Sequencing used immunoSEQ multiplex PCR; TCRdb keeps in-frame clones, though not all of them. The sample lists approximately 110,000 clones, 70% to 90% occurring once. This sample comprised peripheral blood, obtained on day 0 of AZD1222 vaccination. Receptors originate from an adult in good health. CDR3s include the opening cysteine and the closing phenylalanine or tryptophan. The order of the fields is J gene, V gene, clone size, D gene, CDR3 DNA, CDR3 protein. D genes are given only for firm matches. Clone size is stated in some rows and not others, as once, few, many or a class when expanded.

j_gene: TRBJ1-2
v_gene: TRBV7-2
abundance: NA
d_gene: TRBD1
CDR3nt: TGTGCCAGCTGGAATCGGGACAGGGTCTATGGCTACACCTTC
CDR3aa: CASWNRDRVYGYTF

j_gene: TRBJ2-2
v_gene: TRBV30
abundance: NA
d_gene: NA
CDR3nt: TGTGCCTGGAGTGACAGGGTGGCCGGGGAGCTGTTTTTT
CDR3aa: CAWSDRVAGELFF

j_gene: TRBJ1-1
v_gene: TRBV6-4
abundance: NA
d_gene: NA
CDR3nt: TGTGCCAGCAGTGCTATGTCGAACACTGAAGCTTTCTTT
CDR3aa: CASSAMSNTEAFF

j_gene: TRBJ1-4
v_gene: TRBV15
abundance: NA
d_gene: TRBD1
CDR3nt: TGTGCCACCAGCAGAGGGGGACAGTATAATGAAAAACTGTTTTTT
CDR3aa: CATSRGGQYNEKLFF

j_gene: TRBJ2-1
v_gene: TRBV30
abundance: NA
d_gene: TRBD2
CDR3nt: TGTGCCTGGAGTGTAGGTGGGGGGGCCTACAATGAGCAGTTCTTC
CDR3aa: CAWSVGGGAYNEQFF

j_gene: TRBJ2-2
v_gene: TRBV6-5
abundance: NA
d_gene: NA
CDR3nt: TGTGCCAGCAGTTACGACTCTAGCACCGGGGAGCTGTTTTTT
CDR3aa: CASSYDSSTGELFF

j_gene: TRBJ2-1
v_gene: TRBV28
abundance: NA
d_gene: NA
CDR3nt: TGTGCCAGCACTTCGAGACAGCAGCAGTTCTTC
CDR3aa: CASTSRQQQFF

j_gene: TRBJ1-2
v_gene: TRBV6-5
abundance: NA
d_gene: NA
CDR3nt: TGTGCCAGCAGCGGGAGAGGAGTTGTCATTAGCTACACCTTC
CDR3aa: CASSGRGVVISYTF

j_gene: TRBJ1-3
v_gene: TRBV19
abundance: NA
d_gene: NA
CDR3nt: TGTGCCACCCAGGCCATGGGGGGTCCTGGAAACACCATATATTTT
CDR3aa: CATQAMGGPGNTIYF

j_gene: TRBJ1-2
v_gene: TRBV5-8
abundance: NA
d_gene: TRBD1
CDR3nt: TGTGCCAGCAGCTCATCTCAGGGGGCTAAAGGCTATGGCTACACCTTC
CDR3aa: CASSSSQGAKGYGYTF

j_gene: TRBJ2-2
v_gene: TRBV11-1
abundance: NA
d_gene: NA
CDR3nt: TGTGCCAGCAGCAGACTAGGGGGGCGCATCACCGGGGAGCTGTTTTTT
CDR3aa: CASSRLGGRITGELFF

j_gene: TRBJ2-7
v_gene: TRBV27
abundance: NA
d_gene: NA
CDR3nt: TGTGCCAGCAGTTTAGGGGCGGTGTCGGTCTACGAGCAGTACTTC
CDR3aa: CASSLGAVSVYEQYF

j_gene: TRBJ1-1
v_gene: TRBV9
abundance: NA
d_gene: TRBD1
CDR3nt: TGTGCCAGCAGCGTTGGGACAGGGGGCACTGAAGCTTTCTTT
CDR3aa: CASSVGTGGTEAFF

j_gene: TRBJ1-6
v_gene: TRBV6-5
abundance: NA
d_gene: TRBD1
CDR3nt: TGTGCCAGCGGGAGGGACAGGGGTAATTCACCCCTCCACTTT
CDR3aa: CASGRDRGNSPLHF

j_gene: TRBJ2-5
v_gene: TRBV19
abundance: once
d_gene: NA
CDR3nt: TGTGCCAGTAGAAAACAGGGTCAAGAGACCCAGTACTTC
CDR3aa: CASRKQGQETQYF

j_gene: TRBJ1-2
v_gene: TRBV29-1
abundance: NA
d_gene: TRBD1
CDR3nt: TGCAGCGTTGAGACAGGGCACTATGGCTACACCTTC
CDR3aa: CSVETGHYGYTF

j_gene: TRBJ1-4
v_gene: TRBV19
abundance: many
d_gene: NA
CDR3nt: TGTGCCAGTAGGAGGCAGGCTAATGAAAAACTGTTTTTT
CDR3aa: CASRRQANEKLFF

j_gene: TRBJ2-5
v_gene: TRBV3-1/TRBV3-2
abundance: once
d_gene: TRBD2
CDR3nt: TGTGCCAGCAGTCCTACTTTAGCGGGGGGTACGCAAGAGACCCAGTACTTC
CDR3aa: CASSPTLAGGTQETQYF

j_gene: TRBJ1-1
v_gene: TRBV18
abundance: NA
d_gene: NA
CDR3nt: TGTGCCAGCTCACCAAACGTGAACACTGAAGCTTTCTTT
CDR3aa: CASSPNVNTEAFF

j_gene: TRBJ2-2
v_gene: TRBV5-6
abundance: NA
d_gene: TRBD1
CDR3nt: TGTGCCAGCAGATCGACAGGGGGCGTTGACACCGGGGAGCTGTTTTTT
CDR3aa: CASRSTGGVDTGELFF

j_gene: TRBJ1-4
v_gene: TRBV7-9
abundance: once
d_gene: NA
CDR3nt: TGTGCCAGCAGCTTAGCGCAGGGAGGAGAGGAAAAACTGTTTTTT
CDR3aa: CASSLAQGGEEKLFF

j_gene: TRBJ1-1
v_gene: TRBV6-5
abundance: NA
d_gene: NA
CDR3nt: TGTGCCAGCAGGCGGACTGAAGCTTTCTTT
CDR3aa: CASRRTEAFF

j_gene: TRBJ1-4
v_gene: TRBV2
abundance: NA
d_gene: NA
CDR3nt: TGTGCCAGCAGCGTGGACAGCTTTAATGAAAAACTGTTTTTT
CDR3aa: CASSVDSFNEKLFF

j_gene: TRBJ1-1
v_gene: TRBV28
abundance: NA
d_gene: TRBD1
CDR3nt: TGTGCCAGCAGTTCCGCCGGGACAGGGAACACTGAAGCTTTCTTT
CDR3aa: CASSSAGTGNTEAFF

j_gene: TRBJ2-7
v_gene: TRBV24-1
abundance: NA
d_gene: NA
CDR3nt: TGTGCCACCAGTGATTCCGGGACTCGGCTGGAGCAGTACTTC
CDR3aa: CATSDSGTRLEQYF

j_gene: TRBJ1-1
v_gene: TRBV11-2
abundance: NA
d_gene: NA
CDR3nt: TGTGCCAGCAGCTTAAAAGAGGTTATAGCTGAAGCTTTCTTT
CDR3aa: CASSLKEVIAEAFF

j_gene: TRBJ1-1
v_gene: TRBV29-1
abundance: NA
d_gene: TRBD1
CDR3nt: TGCAGCGTGGAACAGGGGACCTGGAACACTGAAGCTTTCTTT
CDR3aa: CSVEQGTWNTEAFF

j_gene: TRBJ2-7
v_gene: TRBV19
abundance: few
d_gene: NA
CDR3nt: TGTGCCACCCCCCACCCCGGGCCGAGCCGGCCTAGCGAGCAGTACTTC
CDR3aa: CATPHPGPSRPSEQYF